A selection of T cell receptor beta chains follows, all from one sample in a study of blood T cell repertoires in COVID-19. The method was immunoSEQ multiplex PCR; TCRdb's version includes in-frame clones alone and lacks a portion of them. The repertoire consists of more than 300,000 clones, with 85% to 95% occurring once and the leading ten covering roughly 3.9%. Sequenced material: PBMCs or T cells enriched from blood (not recorded which). These receptors were collected from a woman aged 30 to 39 who had been exposed to COVID-19. The CDR3 runs from the conserved cysteine through the conserved F or W. D genes are given only for firm matches. Expanded clones get a size class; other rows say once, few or many, or leave the size out.

v_gene	abundance	d_gene	j_gene	CDR3aa	CDR3nt
TRBV11-2	.	.	TRBJ2-1	CASSSDSSDYNEQFF	TGTGCCAGCAGCTCGGATTCTAGTGACTACAATGAGCAGTTCTTC
TRBV11-3	.	.	TRBJ2-1	CASSFTRNYEQFF	TGTGCCAGCAGCTTTACTAGAAACTATGAGCAGTTCTTC
TRBV12-3/TRBV12-4	.	TRBD2	TRBJ2-3	CASLAGGPDTQYF	TGTGCCAGCCTAGCGGGGGGCCCAGATACGCAGTATTTT
TRBV28	.	TRBD1	TRBJ2-7	CASSITGAMRNEQYF	TGTGCCAGCAGTATTACAGGGGCGATGCGAAACGAGCAGTACTTC
TRBV19	few	TRBD1	TRBJ1-6	CASSGDSLNSPLHF	TGTGCCAGTAGCGGGGACAGCCTTAATTCACCCCTCCACTTT
TRBV28	.	TRBD1	TRBJ2-1	CASTTGGPYNEQFF	TGTGCCAGCACAACAGGGGGCCCCTACAATGAGCAGTTCTTC
TRBV4-2	.	.	TRBJ2-1	CASSQVGRGARSYNEQFF	TGTGCCAGCAGCCAAGTGGGCCGGGGGGCGAGGTCCTACAATGAGCAGTTCTTC
TRBV4-1	.	TRBD1	TRBJ1-2	CASSQALGQGAANYGYTF	TGCGCCAGCAGCCAAGCGCTGGGACAGGGGGCTGCGAACTATGGCTACACCTTC
TRBV3-1/TRBV3-2	few	.	TRBJ2-1	CASSHLVGGYNEQFF	TGTGCCAGCAGCCACCTTGTAGGAGGGTACAATGAGCAGTTCTTC
TRBV7-9	.	.	TRBJ2-7	CASSGGPPDYYEQYF	TGTGCCAGCAGTGGAGGCCCGCCGGACTACTACGAGCAGTACTTC
TRBV7-2	.	TRBD2	TRBJ2-5	CASSLKRSGGLGETQYF	TGTGCCAGCAGCTTAAAAAGGAGCGGGGGGTTGGGTGAGACCCAGTACTTC
TRBV27	.	TRBD1	TRBJ2-7	CASSPTGTGGEQYF	TGTGCCAGCAGTCCAACCGGGACAGGGGGCGAGCAGTACTTC
TRBV27	.	TRBD1	TRBJ1-5	CASSLVGQGNQPQHF	TGTGCCAGCAGTTTAGTGGGACAGGGCAATCAGCCCCAGCATTTT
TRBV5-4	.	TRBD1	TRBJ1-2	CASTLGTGGGWAYGYTF	TGTGCCAGCACCCTGGGGACAGGGGGCGGTTGGGCCTATGGCTACACCTTC
TRBV15	.	.	TRBJ2-5	CATSRQEYQETQYF	TGTGCCACCAGCAGACAAGAGTACCAAGAGACCCAGTACTTC
TRBV7-3	.	TRBD1	TRBJ1-2	CASSRTGGYEGYTF	TGTGCCAGCAGCAGGACAGGGGGTTACGAAGGCTACACCTTC
TRBV4-2	.	.	TRBJ1-1	CASSPLPGGSTEAFF	TGTGCCAGCAGCCCCCTTCCGGGAGGGAGCACTGAAGCTTTCTTT
TRBV6-5	once	.	TRBJ1-5	CASSLESGAQPQHF	TGTGCCAGCAGTTTGGAAAGCGGAGCTCAGCCCCAGCATTTT
TRBV5-6	.	.	TRBJ2-6	CASSLGRGVGGANVLTF	TGTGCCAGCAGCTTAGGCAGGGGGGTAGGTGGGGCCAACGTCCTGACTTTC
TRBV5-1	.	TRBD2	TRBJ2-2	CASSYGGAFRDTGELFF	TGCGCCAGCAGCTACGGGGGGGCCTTCCGTGACACCGGGGAGCTGTTTTTT
TRBV20-1	.	TRBD2	TRBJ2-1	CSASSVAGASYNEQFF	TGCAGTGCTAGTTCGGTAGCGGGGGCCTCCTACAATGAGCAGTTCTTC
TRBV2	.	TRBD1	TRBJ1-1	CASMWTGSSPEAFF	TGTGCCAGCATGTGGACAGGTTCTAGCCCTGAAGCTTTCTTT
TRBV7-9	.	TRBD1	TRBJ1-2	CASRLFQTGGATHYGYTF	TGTGCCAGCAGGCTATTTCAGACAGGGGGCGCGACCCACTATGGCTACACCTTC
TRBV6-5	.	.	TRBJ2-6	CASTQPGSGANVLTF	TGTGCCAGCACCCAACCAGGGTCTGGGGCCAACGTCCTGACTTTC
TRBV5-8	.	.	TRBJ2-6	CASSRGTSGANVLTF	TGTGCCAGCAGCCGGGGGACCTCTGGGGCCAACGTCCTGACTTTC
TRBV6-5	.	.	TRBJ1-2	CASTARADYGYTF	TGTGCCAGCACAGCCCGAGCGGACTATGGCTACACCTTC
TRBV7-9	.	.	TRBJ1-6	CASSLVDSHNSPLHF	TGTGCCAGCAGCTTAGTGGACTCACATAATTCACCCCTCCACTTT
TRBV16	.	.	TRBJ2-7	CASSQLERREYEQYF	TGTGCCAGCAGCCAATTGGAGAGGAGGGAATACGAGCAGTACTTC
TRBV6-2/TRBV6-3	.	TRBD1	TRBJ1-2	CASSRPQGGYGYTF	TGTGCCAGCAGTAGGCCCCAGGGGGGCTATGGCTACACCTTC
TRBV7-2	.	.	TRBJ1-3	CASSLKGRGNTIYF	TGTGCCAGCAGCTTAAAGGGGCGGGGGAACACCATATATTTT
TRBV19	.	TRBD1	TRBJ2-7	CASSVGTGAWEQYF	TGTGCCAGTTCCGTTGGGACAGGGGCGTGGGAGCAGTACTTC
TRBV27	.	.	TRBJ1-5	CASGLTTAGGWSNQPQHF	TGTGCCAGTGGGCTTACAACAGCCGGAGGATGGAGCAATCAGCCCCAGCATTTT
TRBV5-8	.	TRBD2	TRBJ2-1	CASSKDAGGPYNEQFF	TGTGCCAGCAGCAAAGACGCGGGGGGCCCCTACAATGAGCAGTTCTTC
TRBV6-4	.	.	TRBJ2-2	CASSSGTLQYTGELFF	TGTGCCAGCAGTTCCGGGACACTACAGTACACCGGGGAGCTGTTTTTT
TRBV19	.	TRBD1	TRBJ1-5	CASSLRTGHQPQHF	TGTGCCAGTAGTCTCCGGACAGGTCATCAGCCCCAGCATTTT